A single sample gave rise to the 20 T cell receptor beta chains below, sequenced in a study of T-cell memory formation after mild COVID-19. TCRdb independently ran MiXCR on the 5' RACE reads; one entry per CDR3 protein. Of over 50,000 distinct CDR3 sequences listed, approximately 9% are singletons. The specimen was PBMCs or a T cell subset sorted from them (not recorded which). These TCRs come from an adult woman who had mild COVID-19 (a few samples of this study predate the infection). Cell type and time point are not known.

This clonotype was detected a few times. CDR3: CASSLSLAGVDNEQFF. The DNA of the CDR3 is TGTGCCAGCAGCTTAAGTTTGGCGGGAGTGGACAATGAGCAGTTCTTC. V and J are TRBV7-3 and TRBJ2-1; 7 positions agree with TRBD2. The V segment lost 1 base and the J segment 5 bases; nucleotides outside the gene matches: 8. CDR1 SGHTA and CDR2 FQGTGA come from the germline V gene. There are 16 residues in the CDR3.

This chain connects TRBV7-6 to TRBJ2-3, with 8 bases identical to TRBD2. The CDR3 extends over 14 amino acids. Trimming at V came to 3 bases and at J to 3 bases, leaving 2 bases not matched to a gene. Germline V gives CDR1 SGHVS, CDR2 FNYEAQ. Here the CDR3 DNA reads TGTGCCAGCAGCTTTAGCGGGGAAACAGATACGCAGTATTTT. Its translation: CASSFSGETDTQYF.

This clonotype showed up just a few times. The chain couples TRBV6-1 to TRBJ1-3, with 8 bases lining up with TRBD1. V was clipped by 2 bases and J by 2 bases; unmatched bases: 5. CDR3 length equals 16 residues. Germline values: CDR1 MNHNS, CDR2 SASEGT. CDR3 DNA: TGTGCCAGCAGTGAATGGGGACAGGCCCCTGGAAACACCATATATTTT. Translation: CASSEWGQAPGNTIYF.

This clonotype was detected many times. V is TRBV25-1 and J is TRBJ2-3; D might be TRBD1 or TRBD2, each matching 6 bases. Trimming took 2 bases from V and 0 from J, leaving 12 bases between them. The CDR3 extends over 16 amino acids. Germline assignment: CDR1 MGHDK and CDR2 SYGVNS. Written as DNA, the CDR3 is TGTGCCAGCAGTGAAAGGGGGGAAGCAAGCACAGATACGCAGTATTTT. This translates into CASSERGEASTDTQYF.

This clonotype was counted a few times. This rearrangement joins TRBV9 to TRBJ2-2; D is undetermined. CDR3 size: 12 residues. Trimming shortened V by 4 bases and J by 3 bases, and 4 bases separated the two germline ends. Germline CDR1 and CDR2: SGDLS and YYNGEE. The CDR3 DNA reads TGTGCCAGCAGCCAACACACCGGGGAGCTGTTTTTT. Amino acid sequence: CASSQHTGELFF.

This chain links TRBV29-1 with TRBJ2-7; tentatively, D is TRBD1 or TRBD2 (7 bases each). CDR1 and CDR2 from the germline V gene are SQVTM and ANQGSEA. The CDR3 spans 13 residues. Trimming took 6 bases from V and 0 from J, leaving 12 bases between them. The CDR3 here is CSVGRGLSYEQYF. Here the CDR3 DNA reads TGCAGCGTAGGGAGGGGGCTCTCCTACGAGCAGTACTTC.

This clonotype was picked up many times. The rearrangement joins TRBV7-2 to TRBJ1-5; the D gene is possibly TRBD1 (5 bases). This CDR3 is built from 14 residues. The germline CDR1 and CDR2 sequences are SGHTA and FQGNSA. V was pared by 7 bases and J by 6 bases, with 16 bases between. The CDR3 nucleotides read TGTGCCAGCACCCCCGGGGGGGGAGGTCAGCCCCAGCATTTT. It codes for CASTPGGGGQPQHF.

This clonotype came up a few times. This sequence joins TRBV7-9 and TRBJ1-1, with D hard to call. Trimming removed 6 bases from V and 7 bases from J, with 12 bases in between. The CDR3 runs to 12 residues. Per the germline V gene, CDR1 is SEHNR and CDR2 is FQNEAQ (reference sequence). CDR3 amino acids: CASRRSEIEAFF. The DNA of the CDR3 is TGTGCCAGCAGAAGGTCAGAGATTGAAGCTTTCTTT.

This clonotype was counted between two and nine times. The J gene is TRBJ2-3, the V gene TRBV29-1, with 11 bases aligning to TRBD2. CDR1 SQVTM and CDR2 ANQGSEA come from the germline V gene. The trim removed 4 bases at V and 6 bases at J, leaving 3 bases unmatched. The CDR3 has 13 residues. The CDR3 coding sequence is TGCAGCGTTGCACTAGCGGGAGTGGATACGCAGTATTTT. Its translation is CSVALAGVDTQYF.

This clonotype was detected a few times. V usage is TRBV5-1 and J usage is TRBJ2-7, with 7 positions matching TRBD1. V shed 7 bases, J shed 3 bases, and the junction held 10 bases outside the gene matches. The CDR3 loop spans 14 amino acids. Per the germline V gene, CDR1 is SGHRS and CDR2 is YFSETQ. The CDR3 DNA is TGCGCCAGCGCTCCAACAGGGGAAATCTACGAGCAGTACTTC. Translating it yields CASAPTGEIYEQYF.

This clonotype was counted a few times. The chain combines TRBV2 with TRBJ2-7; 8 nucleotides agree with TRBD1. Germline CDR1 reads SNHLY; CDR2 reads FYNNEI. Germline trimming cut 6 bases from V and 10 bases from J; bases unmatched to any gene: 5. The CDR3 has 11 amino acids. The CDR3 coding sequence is TGTGCCAGCAGGCTTGACAGGGGCCAGTACTTC. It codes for CASRLDRGQYF.

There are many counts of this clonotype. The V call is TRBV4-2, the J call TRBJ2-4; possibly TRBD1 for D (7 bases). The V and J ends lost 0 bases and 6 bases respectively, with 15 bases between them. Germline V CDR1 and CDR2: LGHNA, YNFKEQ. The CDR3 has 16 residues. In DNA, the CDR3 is TGTGCCAGCAGCCAAGAGACAGGGAGGATTGGAAACATTCAGTACTTC. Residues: CASSQETGRIGNIQYF.

CDR3 loop: CASFGTGGRNEQFF. In nucleotides, the CDR3 is TGTGCCAGCTTCGGGACAGGGGGTCGCAATGAGCAGTTCTTC. This chain uses TRBV2 with TRBJ2-1; 11 positions agree with TRBD1. Unmatched junction bases numbered 6, after V lost 8 bases and J lost 6 bases. CDR3 length equals 14 residues. Germline V gives CDR1 SNHLY, CDR2 FYNNEI.

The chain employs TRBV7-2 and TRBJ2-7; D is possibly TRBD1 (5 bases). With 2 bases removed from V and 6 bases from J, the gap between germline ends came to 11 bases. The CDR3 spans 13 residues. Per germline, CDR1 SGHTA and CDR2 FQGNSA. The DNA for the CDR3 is TGTGCCAGCAGCTTACAGGGTCTCAGCGAGCAGTACTTC. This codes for CASSLQGLSEQYF.

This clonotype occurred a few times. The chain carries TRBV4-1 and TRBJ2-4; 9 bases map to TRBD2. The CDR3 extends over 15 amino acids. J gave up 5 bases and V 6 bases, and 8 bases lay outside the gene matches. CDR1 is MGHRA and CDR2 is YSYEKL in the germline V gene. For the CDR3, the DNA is TGCGCCAGCAGTGGTCCGACTAGCGGCGAAAACATTCAGTACTTC. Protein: CASSGPTSGENIQYF.

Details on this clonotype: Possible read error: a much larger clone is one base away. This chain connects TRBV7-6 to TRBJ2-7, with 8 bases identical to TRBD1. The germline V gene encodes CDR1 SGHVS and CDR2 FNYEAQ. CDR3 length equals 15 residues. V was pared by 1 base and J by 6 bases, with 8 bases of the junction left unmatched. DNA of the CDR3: TGTGCCAGCAGCTTAGAGGTCCAGGGGGCAGGCGAGCAGTACTTC. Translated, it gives CASSLEVQGAGEQYF.

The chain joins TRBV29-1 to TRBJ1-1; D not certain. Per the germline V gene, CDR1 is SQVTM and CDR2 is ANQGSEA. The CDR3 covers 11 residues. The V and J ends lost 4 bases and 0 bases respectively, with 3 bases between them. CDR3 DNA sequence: TGCAGCGTTGTGCTGAACACTGAAGCTTTCTTT. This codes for CSVVLNTEAFF.

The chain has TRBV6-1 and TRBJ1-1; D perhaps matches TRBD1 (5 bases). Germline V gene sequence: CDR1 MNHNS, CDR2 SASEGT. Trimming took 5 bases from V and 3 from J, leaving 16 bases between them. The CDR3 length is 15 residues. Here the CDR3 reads CASSKRDFWYTEAFF. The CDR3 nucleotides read TGTGCCAGCAGTAAAAGGGACTTCTGGTACACTGAAGCTTTCTTT.

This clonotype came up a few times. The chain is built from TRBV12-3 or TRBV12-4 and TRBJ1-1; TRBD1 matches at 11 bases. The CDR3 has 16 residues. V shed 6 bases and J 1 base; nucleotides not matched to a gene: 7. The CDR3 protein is CASRPGQGAGNTEAFF. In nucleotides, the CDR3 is TGTGCCAGCAGACCTGGACAGGGGGCGGGGAACACTGAAGCTTTCTTT.

The CDR3 coding sequence is TGCGCCAGCAGCCAAGGCACTAGCGACGCCTACGAGCAGTACTTC. Translation gives CASSQGTSDAYEQYF. The chain employs TRBV4-3 and TRBJ2-7; 7 nucleotides match TRBD2. Trimming cost V 1 base and J 2 bases; bases outside gene matches: 5. The length of the CDR3 is 15 residues. Looked up from germline, CDR1 is LGHNA and CDR2 is YSLEER.